This T cell receptor (beta chain) was identified in a study of cytomegalovirus exposure and HLA in healthy donors. Comment on this clone: What it recognizes is unknown.

General study results and limits: Apart from CMV serostatus, no immune exposure information was available.

The CDR3 sequence is 17 residues long. PCR primers comprised 60 Vbeta and 13 Jbeta primers. Profiling relied on immunoSEQ multiplex PCR, and the TCRdb table lists in-frame clones only, not all of them. Here the sample spans about 82,000 clones, over 70% being singletons. Sequenced sample: PBMCs. The receptor's source is a young man in good health and CMV-seropositive. This chain uses TRBV21-1 with TRBJ2-1; the table assigns TRBD1, which was not confirmed against the DNA. TRBV21-1 is a known pseudogene. Here the CDR3 DNA reads TGTGCCAGCAGCAAGGCGGCAGGGCAGAGCTCCTACAATGAGCAGTTCTTC. Protein: CASSKAAGQSSYNEQFF.